The clone carrying this T cell receptor beta chain was recorded only once. Antigen: not known. The data derive from a study of CD8+CD57+ T cells in acquired aplastic anemia. Whole-study context: Sorted CD4+ plus CD8+ cells gave DNA averaging roughly 3.5 ug. On average, healthy donors gave some 9.8 million reads for CD4+ cells. General study points: Patients had around 30 CD8+ CDR3 sequences in common with controls (the shared set). In CD8+ cells, Simpson's diversity showed no significant difference between patients and controls.

The TCR beta profiling, which covered VDJ combination and CDR3 sequence, was carried out using genomic DNA as the template. TCRdb analysed the reads with MiXCR anew, one entry per CDR3 protein. The sample consists of hundreds of thousands of distinct CDR3 sequences, 55% to 75% of them appearing once. Looked up from germline, CDR1 is DFQATT and CDR2 is SNEGSKA (reference sequence). The CDR3 is made up of 14 amino acids. The V end was cut by 3 bases, the J end by 1 base, with 12 bases between. The sample was sorted CD4+, CD8+, or CD8+CD57+ T cells (not recorded which) from PBMCs. V usage is TRBV20-1 and J usage is TRBJ1-1; D is unresolved. This TCR derives from a human donor in good health, serving as a control. CDR3: CSASSSVTNTEAFF. For the CDR3, the DNA is TGCAGTGCTAGTTCATCGGTTACGAACACTGAAGCTTTCTTT.